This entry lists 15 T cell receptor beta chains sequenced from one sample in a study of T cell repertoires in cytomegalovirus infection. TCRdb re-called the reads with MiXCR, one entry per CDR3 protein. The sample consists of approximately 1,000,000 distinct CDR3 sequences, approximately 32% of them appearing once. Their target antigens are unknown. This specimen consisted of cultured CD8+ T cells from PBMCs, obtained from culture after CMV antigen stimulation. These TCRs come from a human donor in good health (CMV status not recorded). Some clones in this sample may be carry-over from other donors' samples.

CDR3 sequence reads: CASSQDEAGGPETQYF. In nucleotides, the CDR3 is TGCGCCAGCAGCCAAGATGAGGCGGGGGGGCCGGAGACCCAGTACTTC. V usage is TRBV4-3 and J usage is TRBJ2-5, with TRBD2 matching over 9 bases. J lost 5 bases, V lost 0 bases, and 7 bases had no gene match. The CDR3 is 16 residues long. CDR1 and CDR2 (germline): LGHNA, YSLEER.

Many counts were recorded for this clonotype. The CDR3 DNA reads TGTGCCAGCAGCCCCTCTAGAAGGGACAGGGGTACTGGTGAGCAGTTCTTC. Protein sequence: CASSPSRRDRGTGEQFF. This chain links TRBV7-9 with TRBJ2-1; TRBD1 matches 10 bases. V lost 5 bases, J lost 9 bases, and 16 bases stayed unmatched. Germline lookup yields CDR1 SEHNR and CDR2 FQNEAQ (reference sequence). The CDR3 is 17 amino acids. Filled out from reference TRBV7-9 and TRBJ2-1, the complete variable domain reads DTGVSQNPRHKITKRGQNVTFRCDPISEHNRLYWYRQTLGQGPEFLTYFQNEAQLEKSRLLSDRFSAERPKGSFSTLEIQRTEQGDSAMYLCASSPSRRDRGTGEQFFGPGTRLTVL.

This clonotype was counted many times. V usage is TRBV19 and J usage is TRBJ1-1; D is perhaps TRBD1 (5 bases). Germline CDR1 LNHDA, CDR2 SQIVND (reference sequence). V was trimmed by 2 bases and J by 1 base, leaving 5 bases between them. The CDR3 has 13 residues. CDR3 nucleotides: TGTGCCAGTAGTATACAGGGGAACACTGAAGCTTTCTTT. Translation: CASSIQGNTEAFF. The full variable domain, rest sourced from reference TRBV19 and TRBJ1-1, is DGGITQSPKYLFRKEGQNVTLSCEQNLNHDAMYWYRQDPGQGLRLIYYSQIVNDFQKGDIAEGYSVSREKKESFPLTVTSAQKNPTAFYLCASSIQGNTEAFFGQGTRLTVV.

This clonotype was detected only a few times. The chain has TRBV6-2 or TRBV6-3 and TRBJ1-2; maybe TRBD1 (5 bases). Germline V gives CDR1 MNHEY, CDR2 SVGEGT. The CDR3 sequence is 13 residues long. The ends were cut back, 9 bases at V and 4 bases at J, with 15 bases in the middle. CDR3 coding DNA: TGTGCCAGTCAGGGTACCTTATCCTATGGCTACACCTTC. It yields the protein CASQGTLSYGYTF.

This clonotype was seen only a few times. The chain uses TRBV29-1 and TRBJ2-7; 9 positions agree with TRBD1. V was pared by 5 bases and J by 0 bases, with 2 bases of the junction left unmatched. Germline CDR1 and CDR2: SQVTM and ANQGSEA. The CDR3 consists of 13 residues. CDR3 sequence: CSVQGQGSYEQYF. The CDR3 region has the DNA TGCAGCGTTCAGGGACAGGGCTCCTACGAGCAGTACTTC.

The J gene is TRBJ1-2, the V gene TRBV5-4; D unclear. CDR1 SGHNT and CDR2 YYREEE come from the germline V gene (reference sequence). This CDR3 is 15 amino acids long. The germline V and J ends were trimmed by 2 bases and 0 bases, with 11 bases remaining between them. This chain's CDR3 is CASSLKRETNYGYTF. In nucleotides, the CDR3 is TGTGCCAGCAGCTTAAAGAGGGAGACTAACTATGGCTACACCTTC. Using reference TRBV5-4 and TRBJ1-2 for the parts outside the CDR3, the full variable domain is ETGVTQSPTHLIKTRGQQVTLRCSSQSGHNTVSWYQQALGQGPQFIFQYYREEENGRGNFPPRFSGLQFPNYSSELNVNALELDDSALYLCASSLKRETNYGYTFGSGTRLTVV.

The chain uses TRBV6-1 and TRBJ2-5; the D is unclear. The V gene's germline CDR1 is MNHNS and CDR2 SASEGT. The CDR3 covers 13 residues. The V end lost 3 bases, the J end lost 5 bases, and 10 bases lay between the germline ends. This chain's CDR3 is CASSDGATETQYF. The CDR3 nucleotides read TGTGCCAGCAGTGATGGAGCGACGGAGACCCAGTACTTC.

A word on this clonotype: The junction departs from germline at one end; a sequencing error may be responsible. CDR3 DNA sequence: TGTGCCACCCTACAGCCGACGAGGGGCTTACCTTACAATGATCAGTTCTTC. Its translation is CATLQPTRGLPYNDQFF. The chain couples TRBV15 to TRBJ2-1, with D possibly called TRBD1 or TRBD2 (5 bases each). Per the germline V gene, CDR1 is LNHNV and CDR2 is YYDKDF (reference sequence). This CDR3 comprises 17 residues. Based on the CDR3 plus reference TRBV15 and TRBJ2-1, the full variable domain is DAMVIQNPRYQVTQFGKPVTLSCSQTLNHNVMYWYQQKSSQAPKLLFHYYDKDFNNEADTPDNFQSRRPNTSFCFLDIRSPGLGDTAMYLCATLQPTRGLPYNDQFFGPGTRLTVL.

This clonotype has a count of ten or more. CDR3 nucleotides: TGTGCCAGCGTCCCAGGGGATAGCACAGATACGCAGTATTTT. This codes for CASVPGDSTDTQYF. The J gene is TRBJ2-3, the V gene TRBV7-6; maybe TRBD1 (6 bases). The germline gives CDR1 SGHVS, CDR2 FNYEAQ. The length of the CDR3 is 14 residues. V was shortened by 8 bases and J by 0 bases, with 12 bases between the two germline ends.

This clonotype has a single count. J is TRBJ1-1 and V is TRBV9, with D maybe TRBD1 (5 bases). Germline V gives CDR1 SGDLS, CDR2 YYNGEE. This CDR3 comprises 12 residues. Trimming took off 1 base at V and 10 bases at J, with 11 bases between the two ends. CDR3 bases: TGTGCCAGCAGCGTAAATTTGGGGCGAGCTTTCTTT. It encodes CASSVNLGRAFF.

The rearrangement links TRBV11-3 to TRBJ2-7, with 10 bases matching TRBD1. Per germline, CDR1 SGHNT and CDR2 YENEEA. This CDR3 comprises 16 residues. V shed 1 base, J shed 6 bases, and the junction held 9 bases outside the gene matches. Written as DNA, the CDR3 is TGTGCCAGCAGCTTAGGTTCCGGGACAGGGGTTCGCGAGCAGTACTTC. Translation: CASSLGSGTGVREQYF.

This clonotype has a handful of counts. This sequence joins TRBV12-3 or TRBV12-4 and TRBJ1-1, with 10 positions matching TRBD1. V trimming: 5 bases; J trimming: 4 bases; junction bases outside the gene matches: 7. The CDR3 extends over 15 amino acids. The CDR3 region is CASSPGDRGGTEAFF. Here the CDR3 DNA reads TGTGCCAGCAGTCCTGGGGACAGGGGAGGCACTGAAGCTTTCTTT.

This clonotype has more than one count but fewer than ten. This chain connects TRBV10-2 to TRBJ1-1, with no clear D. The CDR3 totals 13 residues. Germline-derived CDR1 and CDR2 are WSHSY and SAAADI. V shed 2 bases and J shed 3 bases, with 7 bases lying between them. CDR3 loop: CASSEGSHTEAFF. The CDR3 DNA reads TGCGCCAGCAGTGAGGGGTCCCACACTGAAGCTTTCTTT.

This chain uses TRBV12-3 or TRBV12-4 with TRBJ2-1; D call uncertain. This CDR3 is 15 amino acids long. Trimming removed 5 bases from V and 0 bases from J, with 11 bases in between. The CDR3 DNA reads TGTGCCAGCAGTCCCGGGCCTGGCTCCTACAATGAGCAGTTCTTC. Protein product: CASSPGPGSYNEQFF.

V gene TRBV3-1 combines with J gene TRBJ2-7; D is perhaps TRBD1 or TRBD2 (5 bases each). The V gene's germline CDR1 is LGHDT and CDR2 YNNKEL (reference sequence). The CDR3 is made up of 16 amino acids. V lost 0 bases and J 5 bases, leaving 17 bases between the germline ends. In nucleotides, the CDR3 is TGTGCCAGCAGCCAAGATGGACATTGGGGAGCCCACGAGCAGTACTTC. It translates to CASSQDGHWGAHEQYF.